This T cell receptor beta chain was profiled in a study of cytomegalovirus exposure and HLA in healthy donors. General study points: The study dropped some indistinguishable V segments, TRBV6-2 and TRBV6-3 among them. Analyses of presence and absence presupposed an approximately uniform sequencing depth across donors. The study carried out a later analysis of TCR beta sequences. It associated around 17,000 of them with specific HLA alleles at a false discovery rate of 0.05.

Trimming cost V 2 bases and J 2 bases, with 9 bases left between them. The length of the CDR3 is 14 residues. Germline loops: CDR1 MNHEY, CDR2 SVGAGI. Amplification used 60 Vbeta primers and 13 Jbeta primers. Generated by immunoSEQ multiplex PCR, the TCRdb table keeps only in-frame clones and is missing some. The sample contains some 130,000 clones, about 68% of which appear only once. With regard to this clone: Its target is unknown.

Sequencing was performed on PBMCs. The TCR comes from a human donor in good health. V is TRBV6-5 and J is TRBJ2-5; possible D gene TRBD1, 5 bases. The CDR3 DNA sequence: TGTGCCAGCAGTTACGGGGCAGGACAAGAGACCCAGTACTTC. Its translation: CASSYGAGQETQYF.